The entry below gives a single TCR beta chain sequence along with its context. The data were produced by immunoSEQ multiplex PCR, yet TCRdb's version contains in-frame clones alone and is incomplete. This sample has 40,000 to 60,000 clones; 70% to 85% occur once, and the top ten carry roughly 25%. The data were taken from a study of blood T cell repertoires in COVID-19. Study-wide background: Whether acute or convalescent, the COVID-19 samples came from the United States, Italy and Spain.

V lost 5 bases to trimming and J lost 4 bases, with 18 bases between them. Germline V gene sequence: CDR1 SGHRS, CDR2 YFSETQ. The length of the CDR3 is 15 residues. The specimen sequenced was peripheral blood. The sequence was obtained from a man in his 70s with acute or convalescent COVID-19. V usage is TRBV5-1 and J usage is TRBJ1-1, with D maybe TRBD1 (6 bases). The CDR3 bases are TGCGCCAGCAGTAACAGGGAGATTGGGGTCACTGAAGCTTTCTTT. Amino acids: CASSNREIGVTEAFF.